The table lists the clone carrying this T cell receptor (beta chain) with many counts. No antigen is known for it. Through Arm-PCR of CDR3 regions and iRepertoire HTBI primers, TCR beta libraries were built. MiXCR, applied by TCRdb to the multiplex PCR reads, yields one record per CDR3 protein. The repertoire holds around 250,000 distinct CDR3 sequences, with approximately 16% as singletons. The data derive from a study of regulatory T cells in long-lasting Graves disease. Points from the study as a whole: Patients whose Graves' disease persisted exhibited lower TCR diversity than those newly diagnosed. With persistent disease, TRBV28, TRBJ1-2 and TRBJ2-5 were the favored segments. Thyroid tissue went unstudied; only peripheral blood was examined.

This sample's time point: newly diagnosed GD, antithyroid drugs for less than 3 months. Isolated PBMC RNA provided the starting material for the TCR library. CDR3 size: 10 residues. The V gene's germline CDR1 is SNHLY and CDR2 FYNNEI. V was pared by 5 bases and J by 5 bases, with 3 bases between. The chain links TRBV2 to TRBJ2-5; no clear D. Sequencing was performed on peripheral blood mononuclear cells (PBMCs), taken at new diagnosis, from a patient treated with antithyroid drugs. This sequence was found in a female donor with Graves disease. The CDR3 DNA reads TGTGCCAGCAGTTGGGAGACCCAGTACTTC. Encoded protein: CASSWETQYF.